This T cell receptor (beta chain) was sequenced during a study of T cells expressing NK-cell markers. Study as a whole: Obtained from sorted CD3+CD56+NKG2C+, CD3+CD56+NKG2C- and CD3+CD56-NKG2C+ T cells were the TCR beta repertoires. The eight sequenced donors comprised seven who were HCMV-seropositive and one who was seronegative. Study-wide points: Among CD8+ T cells from six donors, dominant NKG2C+ clonotypes accounted for about 1.0-8%.

What made the TCR beta cDNA was 5'RACE template switching with UMIs. One entry per CDR3 protein, without DNA, is what TCRdb gives after re-calling the 5' RACE reads. This sample's clone table lists 150,000 to 180,000 distinct CDR3 sequences. Note on this clonotype: Its antigen is currently unknown.

This CDR3 comprises 14 residues. Per germline, CDR1 LNHDA and CDR2 SQIVND (reference sequence). Sequences were obtained from blood T cells: a sorted CD56 or NKG2C T cell subset, CD4+ or CD8+ T cells, or bulk PBMC T cells (not recorded which). The rearrangement links TRBV19 to TRBJ2-1; TCRdb picks TRBD1, but there is no DNA to check that call. The clonotype originates from a woman in her forties or fifties in good health. The CDR3 protein is CASSPEQGANEQFF.